This T cell receptor (beta chain) was observed in a study of blood T cell repertoires in COVID-19. Study at large: Samples of COVID-19 (acute and convalescent) were obtained from the United States, Italy and Spain. The cDNA or gDNA used as material had been derived from T cells, B-cell-depleted T cells, or PBMCs.

In the original processing: Counts of nucleated cells, estimated from reference gene primer amplification, were obtained. Produced via immunoSEQ multiplex PCR; TCRdb's table is partial and in-frame only. For V, J and clone size, that table is used; D and trimming come from the DNA. The sample holds around 70,000 clones, around 86% seen once. Germline V gene sequence: CDR1 PRHDT, CDR2 FYEKMQ (reference sequence). V was clipped by 3 bases and J by 7 bases; unmatched bases: 3. This CDR3 comprises 14 residues. This clonotype was obtained from a young man with acute or convalescent COVID-19. V gene TRBV13 combines with J gene TRBJ2-1; the match to TRBD2 covers 10 bases. The sequencing input was peripheral blood. The CDR3 bases are TGTGCCAGCAGCTTGCCTAGCGGGAGTAATGAGCAGTTCTTC. Translated, it gives CASSLPSGSNEQFF.